Listed below are T cell receptor beta chains from one sample, sequenced in a study of blood T cell repertoires in COVID-19. Using immunoSEQ multiplex PCR, the repertoire was profiled, and TCRdb retains in-frame clones only, with some absent. This table holds 150,000 to 160,000 clones, roughly 88% found once. Sequencing was done on a sample of peripheral blood. The receptors come from a man aged 55 to 70 with COVID-19, enrolled during active disease. Each CDR3 is given with its conserved first and last residue. The D gene is left open where the match is weak. The size field is filled for only some rows; it gives once, few, many or a size class.

clone_size j_call v_call cdr3_length d_call cdr3_aa cdr3_nt
. TRBJ1-2 TRBV12-3/TRBV12-4 13 TRBD1 CASRATGMYGYTF TGTGCCAGCAGGGCGACAGGGATGTATGGCTACACCTTC
. TRBJ2-1 TRBV12-3/TRBV12-4 12 . CASSRGYNEQFF TGTGCCAGCAGTCGGGGCTACAATGAGCAGTTCTTC
. TRBJ1-1 TRBV5-4 17 . CASSSSGHNAGLGEAFF TGTGCCAGCAGCTCAAGTGGGCACAACGCAGGGCTAGGGGAAGCTTTCTTT
. TRBJ1-4 TRBV5-4 16 . CASSLGGARVNEKLFF TGTGCCAGCAGCTTGGGAGGAGCCAGGGTTAATGAAAAACTGTTTTTT
. TRBJ1-5 TRBV3-1/TRBV3-2 13 . CASSRGGNQPQHF TGTGCCAGCAGCCGGGGGGGTAATCAGCCCCAGCATTTT
. TRBJ2-3 TRBV6-5 14 TRBD2 CASSREGRADTQYF TGTGCCAGCAGCCGGGAGGGCCGGGCAGATACGCAGTATTTT
. TRBJ1-3 TRBV11-2 12 . CASSVNGNTIYF TGTGCCAGCAGCGTCAATGGAAACACCATATATTTT
. TRBJ2-2 TRBV14 15 TRBD2 CASSSGLAGIGELFF TGTGCCAGCAGCTCGGGACTAGCGGGAATCGGGGAGCTGTTTTTT
. TRBJ1-1 TRBV18 13 TRBD1 CASHRGTDTEAFF TGTGCCAGTCACAGGGGTACGGACACTGAAGCTTTCTTT
once TRBJ2-7 TRBV18 13 TRBD2 CASSKGLAYEQYF TGTGCCAGCTCAAAAGGACTAGCCTACGAGCAGTACTTC
. TRBJ1-4 TRBV19 12 . CASRWTGEKLFF TGTGCCAGTAGATGGACTGGTGAAAAACTGTTTTTT
. TRBJ1-1 TRBV10-3 14 TRBD1 CAIRDRGPNTEAFF TGTGCCATCAGGGACAGGGGCCCCAACACTGAAGCTTTCTTT
. TRBJ1-2 TRBV6-5 14 . CASSYRGIDYGYTF TGTGCCAGCAGTTACCGGGGTATTGACTATGGCTACACCTTC
. TRBJ1-2 TRBV5-4 15 TRBD1 CASSLVGQVLYGYTF TGTGCCAGCAGCTTGGTGGGACAGGTCCTCTATGGCTACACCTTC
. TRBJ2-3 TRBV7-2 16 TRBD2 CASSLLAGGATDTQYF TGTGCCAGCAGCTTACTAGCGGGAGGTGCAACAGATACGCAGTATTTT
. TRBJ1-1 TRBV5-1 14 . CASSLAVSGGEAFF TGCGCCAGCAGCTTGGCCGTTTCGGGGGGCGAAGCTTTCTTT
. TRBJ1-4 TRBV7-2 15 . CASSLGGGPPYELFF TGTGCCAGCAGCTTAGGAGGGGGTCCCCCTTATGAACTGTTTTTT
. TRBJ2-1 TRBV6-1 13 . CASSEGGYGEQFF TGTGCCAGCAGTGAAGGCGGGTACGGTGAGCAGTTCTTC
. TRBJ1-5 TRBV10-3 14 TRBD1 CAIQGVGGDQPQHF TGTGCCATCCAGGGGGTCGGTGGGGATCAGCCCCAGCATTTT
. TRBJ1-5 TRBV19 14 . CASSLSPGGQPQHF TGTGCCAGTAGTCTTTCTCCGGGGGGCCAGCCCCAGCATTTT
. TRBJ1-5 TRBV19 17 . CASIPSYYTGSNQPQHF TGTGCCAGTATTCCGTCATATTATACGGGGAGCAATCAGCCCCAGCATTTT
few TRBJ1-1 TRBV6-5 14 TRBD1 CASSLKRQGAGAFF TGTGCCAGCAGTTTGAAGAGACAGGGGGCCGGTGCTTTCTTT
. TRBJ2-5 TRBV5-1 11 . CASEGGETQYF TGCGCCAGCGAGGGGGGGGAGACCCAGTACTTC
. TRBJ2-2 TRBV2 13 TRBD2 CASTTREAGELFF TGTGCCAGCACTACTCGGGAGGCCGGGGAGCTGTTTTTT
few TRBJ2-1 TRBV3-1/TRBV3-2 15 TRBD2 CASTPGTSTYNEQFF TGTGCCAGCACCCCCGGGACTAGCACATACAATGAGCAGTTCTTC
. TRBJ1-6 TRBV11-2 17 TRBD1 CASSSYRGSSYNSPLHF TGTGCCAGCAGCTCGTACAGGGGGAGCTCCTATAATTCACCCCTCCACTTT
. TRBJ1-6 TRBV7-3 14 . CASSFEGGNSPLHF TGTGCCAGCAGCTTTGAGGGAGGGAATTCACCCCTCCACTTT
. TRBJ1-2 TRBV11-1 12 . CASSLQGYGYTF TGTGCCAGCAGCTTGCAGGGATATGGCTACACCTTC
once TRBJ1-1 TRBV12-3/TRBV12-4 13 . CASSLRRDTEAFF TGTGCCAGCAGTTTACGCAGGGACACTGAAGCTTTCTTT
. TRBJ1-3 TRBV30 14 TRBD1 CAWSSGQGLRSIYF TGTGCCTGGAGTTCAGGACAGGGGCTCCGCTCCATATATTTT
. TRBJ1-1 TRBV4-3 15 . CASSPGRTAFAEAFF TGCGCCAGCAGCCCCGGGAGGACGGCGTTTGCTGAAGCTTTCTTT
few TRBJ1-3 TRBV19 13 TRBD1 CASTDRVGNTIYF TGTGCCAGTACGGACAGGGTTGGAAACACCATATATTTT
. TRBJ1-2 TRBV3-1/TRBV3-2 14 . CASSPSGGDYGYTF TGTGCCAGCAGCCCGTCGGGAGGGGACTATGGCTACACCTTC
. TRBJ1-1 TRBV5-5 15 TRBD1 CASSSTTGLNTEAFF TGTGCCAGCAGCTCAACGACAGGGCTGAACACTGAAGCTTTCTTT
. TRBJ1-1 TRBV7-9 15 TRBD1 CASRDQQGAGTEAFF TGTGCCAGCAGAGATCAACAGGGGGCTGGGACTGAAGCTTTCTTT
once TRBJ2-7 TRBV7-2 15 . CASSLAGLSHYEQYF TGTGCCAGCAGCTTAGCGGGACTCTCTCACTACGAGCAGTACTTC
. TRBJ2-1 TRBV2 15 TRBD1 CASSEEGTGVDEQFF TGTGCCAGCAGTGAGGAGGGGACAGGGGTTGATGAGCAGTTCTTC
. TRBJ1-1 TRBV19 17 . CASSIDPRYQGRTEAFF TGTGCCAGTAGTATAGATCCCCGCTACCAGGGGCGCACTGAAGCTTTCTTT
. TRBJ2-7 TRBV29-1 12 . CSGLISSYEQYF TGCAGCGGACTGATTTCCAGCTACGAGCAGTACTTC
. TRBJ2-5 TRBV5-1 14 . CASKGQKLQETQYF TGCGCCAGCAAAGGACAGAAATTACAAGAGACCCAGTACTTC
. TRBJ2-1 TRBV3-1/TRBV3-2 17 . CASSPPRAGPGNNEQFF TGTGCCAGCAGCCCCCCTCGGGCGGGCCCGGGGAACAATGAGCAGTTCTTC
. TRBJ2-4 TRBV10-3 14 TRBD1 CAISEGQGPNIQYF TGTGCCATCAGTGAGGGACAGGGGCCAAACATTCAGTACTTC
. TRBJ1-5 TRBV15 14 TRBD1 CATSRGQGKEPQHF TGTGCCACCAGCAGGGGACAGGGGAAGGAACCCCAGCATTTT
. TRBJ1-1 TRBV7-3 13 . CASSLIQSSEAFF TGTGCCAGCAGCTTAATACAATCATCTGAAGCTTTCTTT
. TRBJ2-3 TRBV10-3 13 TRBD2 CATGTSGTDTQYF TGTGCCACCGGGACTAGCGGCACAGATACGCAGTATTTT
. TRBJ1-3 TRBV5-1 18 TRBD1 CASSSTGTGVRSGNTIYF TGCGCCAGCAGCTCTACCGGGACAGGTGTCCGGTCTGGAAACACCATATATTTT
. TRBJ2-5 TRBV14 13 . CASSIRRAETQYF TGTGCCAGCAGCATACGGCGGGCAGAGACCCAGTACTTC
. TRBJ1-5 TRBV19 14 . CASSYGLTNQPQHF TGTGCCAGTAGTTATGGCCTTACAAATCAGCCCCAGCATTTT
once TRBJ2-1 TRBV29-1 15 . CSVEPHGPRDNEQFF TGCAGCGTTGAGCCCCATGGGCCGAGGGACAATGAGCAGTTCTTC
. TRBJ2-2 TRBV6-2/TRBV6-3 14 TRBD2 CASTPGGNTGELFF TGTGCCAGCACCCCGGGGGGGAACACCGGGGAGCTGTTTTTT
. TRBJ2-3 TRBV7-9 15 . CASRHLGPSTDTQYF TGTGCCAGCAGACATTTGGGCCCAAGCACAGATACGCAGTATTTT
. TRBJ2-2 TRBV5-1 15 TRBD2 CASSLVSGSTGELFF TGCGCCAGCAGCTTGGTTAGCGGGAGCACCGGGGAGCTGTTTTTT
. TRBJ1-1 TRBV12-5 14 . CASGLVPGSTEAFF TGTGCTAGTGGTTTGGTACCGGGGTCCACTGAAGCTTTCTTT
once TRBJ2-1 TRBV19 14 . CASADLSSYNEQFF TGTGCCAGTGCAGACTTAAGCTCCTACAATGAGCAGTTCTTC
. TRBJ2-5 TRBV7-2 17 TRBD2 CASSLVGGERGVETQYF TGTGCCAGCAGCTTAGTGGGAGGGGAGCGGGGGGTGGAGACCCAGTACTTC